The table lists the clone carrying this T cell receptor beta chain with many counts. These data are taken from a study of shared clonotypes between healthy human individuals. In the sorted-subset replicate PCRs, approximately 200 ng DNA, around 30,000 T cell genomes, was used. Clones were read by immunoSEQ multiplex PCR, and TCRdb kept only the in-frame ones, dropping some. The table lists about a million clones, 77% of them singletons. The CDR3 has 13 residues. The germline gives CDR1 SQVTM, CDR2 ANQGSEA. J gave up 6 bases and V 8 bases, and 8 bases lay outside the gene matches. The source of this sequence is a man between 18 and 35 years old in good health. Some clones in this sample may be carry-over from other donors' samples. The specimen sequenced was memory CD4+ T cells from PBMCs. Subset: CD45RA-negative fraction. V usage is TRBV29-1 and J usage is TRBJ1-4, with 8 bases aligning to TRBD1. CDR3 sequence: CSTSGQGDEKLFF. DNA for the CDR3: TGCAGCACCTCTGGACAGGGAGATGAAAAACTGTTTTTT.